A single sample gave rise to the 25 T cell receptor beta chains below, sequenced in a study of T-cell reconstitution after alpha-beta-depleted transplantation in children (dated by TCRdb to 2016 to 2017). The sample's treatment or condition label is to be understood as: allogeneic hematopoietic cell transplantation with graft depleted of TCRalphabeta T cells and CD19 B cells. Library preparation was by PCR. The sequencer was an Illumina HiSeq 2500. Molecular barcoding was employed in the preparation of TCR libraries, with unique molecular identifiers being used to normalize TCRbeta repertoire quantification. TCRdb ran its own pipeline on the public reads, namely fastp trimming at Q25 and MiXCR clone calling, and kept in-frame beta chains. Rows are combined by CDR3 protein, so each entry shows the most common genes and DNA. Within this sample are around 200,000 distinct CDR3 sequences, with approximately 11% of them counted one time only. Clones ranked in the top ten supply 28% of the sample.

Sequencing used PBMCs, obtained before TCRalphabeta/CD19-depleted stem cell transplant. The source of these receptors is a child younger than two with acute myeloid leukemia, due to receive a stem cell transplant.

This clonotype was seen ten or more times. This chain uses TRBV20-1 with TRBJ1-5; 9 nucleotides line up with TRBD1. The CDR3 is 14 amino acids. With V trimmed by 4 bases and J by 6 bases, 7 bases remained unmatched. Per germline, CDR1 DFQATT and CDR2 SNEGSKA (reference sequence). The CDR3 DNA sequence: TGCAGTGCTATCGGGACAGGGAGTAGTCAGCCCCAGCATTTT. Translation gives CSAIGTGSSQPQHF.

In this sample, this clonotype turned up many times. The chain combines TRBV27 with TRBJ2-7; D remains ambiguous. V was pared by 3 bases and J by 2 bases, with 5 bases between. CDR3 length: 12 residues. CDR1 and CDR2 (germline): MNHEY, SMNVEV (reference sequence). The CDR3 coding sequence is TGTGCCAGCAGTTTGTCTCCCTACGAGCAGTACTTC. Protein product: CASSLSPYEQYF.

This clonotype was counted at least ten times. The genes are TRBV18 and TRBJ2-7; 8 positions agree with TRBD1. Germline CDR1 reads KGHSH; CDR2 reads LQKENI. The CDR3 contains 13 residues. The trim removed 5 bases at V and 7 bases at J, leaving 7 bases unmatched. CDR3 DNA: TGTGCCAGCTCATCCGCACAGGGGGGAGAGCAGTACTTC. As protein: CASSSAQGGEQYF.

This clonotype has ten or more counts. In DNA form, the CDR3 reads TGTGCCAGCTCACCCGGACAGGGTCCGAACACTGAAGCTTTCTTT. This codes for CASSPGQGPNTEAFF. The chain links TRBV18 to TRBJ1-1, with 8 nucleotides matching TRBD1. CDR1 is KGHSH and CDR2 is LQKENI in the germline V gene. The CDR3 spans 15 residues. After removal of 3 bases from V and 1 base from J, the junction contained 4 bases not matched to a gene. Full variable domain (remainder filled in from reference TRBV18 and TRBJ1-1): NAGVMQNPRHLVRRRGQEARLRCSPMKGHSHVYWYRQLPEEGLKFMVYLQKENIIDESGMPKERFSAEFPKEGPSILRIQQVVRGDSAAYFCASSPGQGPNTEAFFGQGTRLTVV.

This rearrangement joins TRBV27 to TRBJ1-1; 8 bases are a match to TRBD1. V was pared by 7 bases and J by 4 bases, with 5 bases of the junction left unmatched. CDR1 MNHEY and CDR2 SMNVEV come from the germline V gene (reference sequence). The CDR3 spans 13 residues. The CDR3 DNA sequence: TGTGCCAGCACCCCCGACAGGGGCACTGAAGCTTTCTTT. Encoded protein: CASTPDRGTEAFF.

In its sample, this clonotype was seen many times. The J gene is TRBJ1-4, the V gene TRBV5-1; 9 nucleotides agree with TRBD1. Germline CDR1 is SGHRS and CDR2 is YFSETQ. Unmatched junction bases numbered 4, after V lost 3 bases and J lost 7 bases. The CDR3 consists of 14 residues. The CDR3 DNA reads TGCGCCAGCAGCTCCGGGACAGGGACTGAAAAACTGTTTTTT. This sequence encodes CASSSGTGTEKLFF.

This clonotype has at least ten counts. This chain uses TRBV3-1 with TRBJ2-7; 7 nucleotides match TRBD2. Unmatched junction bases numbered 4, after V lost 4 bases and J lost 7 bases. The germline V gene encodes CDR1 LGHDT and CDR2 YNNKEL (reference sequence). This CDR3 region has 12 residues. The CDR3 here is CASSRDYGEQYF. The CDR3 DNA sequence: TGTGCCAGCAGCCGGGACTACGGTGAGCAGTACTTC.

This clonotype appeared many times. The J gene is TRBJ2-3, the V gene TRBV28; D is possibly TRBD1 (6 bases). V was pared by 6 bases and J by 4 bases, with 23 bases between. The CDR3 extends over 17 amino acids. Germline V gene lookup returns CDR1 MDHEN and CDR2 SYDVKM. The CDR3 DNA is TGTGCCAGCAGCCTCGACAACACAGGGTCGGAGTCAGATACGCAGTATTTT. This translates into CASSLDNTGSESDTQYF.

This clonotype was counted ten times or more. The chain recombines TRBV18 with TRBJ1-5, with D unclear. CDR3 length: 18 residues. CDR1 and CDR2 (germline): KGHSH, LQKENI. V was pared by 0 bases and J by 0 bases, with 15 bases between. For the CDR3, the DNA is TGTGCCAGCTCACCACCGAACGCCCGCGGATCTAGCAATCAGCCCCAGCATTTT. Protein sequence: CASSPPNARGSSNQPQHF.

This clonotype was picked up many times. This rearrangement joins TRBV7-9 to TRBJ2-1; unclear D gene. The V end was cut by 5 bases, the J end by 10 bases, with 6 bases between. The CDR3 consists of 10 residues. CDR1 is SEHNR and CDR2 is FQNEAQ in the germline V gene (reference sequence). CDR3 region: CASSPREQFF. CDR3 bases: TGTGCCAGCAGCCCCAGAGAGCAGTTCTTC.

There are many counts of this clonotype. The chain links TRBV10-3 to TRBJ2-2; TRBD2 matches 7 bases. Germline values: CDR1 ENHRY, CDR2 SYGVKD. V lost 4 bases to trimming and J lost 1 base; unmatched junction nucleotides: 3. This CDR3 is 15 amino acids long. The CDR3 here is CAISAQRGNTGELFF. The CDR3, as DNA: TGTGCCATCAGTGCCCAGCGGGGGAACACCGGGGAGCTGTTTTTT.

This clonotype has ten or more counts. CDR3 sequence (DNA): TGTGCCAGCAGCTTGACTAGCGGGAATGCGAACACCGGGGAGCTGTTTTTT. The encoded protein is CASSLTSGNANTGELFF. The chain links TRBV7-9 to TRBJ2-2; 11 bases align to TRBD2. The CDR3 length is 17 residues. Germline V lookup: CDR1 SEHNR, CDR2 FQNEAQ (reference sequence). V was clipped by 3 bases and J by 0 bases; unmatched bases: 3. The full variable domain, completed using reference TRBV7-9 and TRBJ2-2, is DTGVSQNPRHKITKRGQNVTFRCDPISEHNRLYWYRQTLGQGPEFLTYFQNEAQLEKSRLLSDRFSAERPKGSFSTLEIQRTEQGDSAMYLCASSLTSGNANTGELFFGEGSRLTVL.

This clonotype was recorded at least ten times. The rearrangement joins TRBV5-1 to TRBJ1-2; 11 bases match TRBD1. Germline assignment: CDR1 SGHRS and CDR2 YFSETQ. CDR3 size: 13 residues. With 3 bases clipped from V and 8 bases from J, the junction kept 3 bases outside the gene matches. This chain's CDR3 is CASSSGQGGGYTF. The DNA of the CDR3 is TGCGCCAGCAGCTCGGGACAGGGGGGCGGCTACACCTTC. Complete variable domain (other parts from reference TRBV5-1 and TRBJ1-2): KAGVTQTPRYLIKTRGQQVTLSCSPISGHRSVSWYQQTPGQGLQFLFEYFSETQRNKGNFPGRFSGRQFSNSRSEMNVSTLELGDSALYLCASSSGQGGGYTFGSGTRLTVV.

This clonotype was found a few times. The V gene is TRBV28, the J gene TRBJ1-2; D ambiguous. Germline V gene data show CDR1 as MDHEN and CDR2 as SYDVKM. This CDR3 contains 12 residues. Deletions cut 11 bases from V and 4 bases from J, with 14 bases between. This chain's CDR3 is CAGFTPGYGYTF. CDR3 coding DNA: TGTGCCGGGTTCACACCGGGCTATGGCTACACCTTC.

This clonotype has a count of ten or more. The chain uses TRBV30 and TRBJ1-4; D not resolved. CDR1 is GTSNPN, CDR2 SVGIG, per germline (reference sequence). CDR3 length: 13 residues. V lost 4 bases to trimming and J lost 10 bases, with 16 bases between them. CDR3 sequence (DNA): TGTGCCTGGAATTTGGAAAACGCCGGAAAACTGTTTTTT. This encodes CAWNLENAGKLFF. Full variable domain (outside the CDR3, taken from reference TRBV30 and TRBJ1-4): SQTIHQWPATLVQPVGSPLSLECTVEGTSNPNLYWYRQAAGRGLQLLFYSVGIGQISSEVPQNLSASRPQDRQFILSSKKLLLSDSGFYLCAWNLENAGKLFFGSGTQLSVL.

This clonotype was detected ten times or more. V usage is TRBV24-1 and J usage is TRBJ2-1, with D maybe TRBD1 (5 bases). CDR3 size: 11 residues. Deletions cut 8 bases from V and 6 bases from J, with 7 bases between. The germline CDR1 and CDR2 sequences are KGHDR and SFDVKD. CDR3: CATTGSNEQFF. CDR3 DNA sequence: TGTGCCACCACAGGGTCCAATGAGCAGTTCTTC.

V is TRBV7-9 and J is TRBJ2-7, with 9 bases that match TRBD1. V was clipped by 6 bases and J by 3 bases; unmatched bases: 6. There are 14 residues in the CDR3. The V gene's germline CDR1 is SEHNR and CDR2 FQNEAQ (reference sequence). The CDR3 here is CASSTGTGHYEQYF. The CDR3 DNA follows: TGTGCCAGCAGTACCGGGACAGGGCACTACGAGCAGTACTTC.

The sample holds a few counts of this clonotype. The rearrangement links TRBV29-1 to TRBJ1-5, with D possibly being TRBD1 (5 bases). The CDR3 is made up of 13 amino acids. Per germline, CDR1 SQVTM and CDR2 ANQGSEA. V lost 6 bases and J 5 bases, leaving 14 bases between the germline ends. DNA for the CDR3: TGCAGCGTCGCAGTGACAGCCGATCAGCCCCAGCATTTT. It is translated as CSVAVTADQPQHF. Variable domain in full (rest from reference TRBV29-1 and TRBJ1-5): SAVISQKPSRDICQRGTSLTIQCQVDSQVTMMFWYRQQPGQSLTLIATANQGSEATYESGFVIDKFPISRPNLTFSTLTVSNMSPEDSSIYLCSVAVTADQPQHFGDGTRLSIL.

This clonotype was found many times. This rearrangement joins TRBV7-2 to TRBJ2-1, with D possibly TRBD2 on 6 matching bases. Trimming took 2 bases from V and 0 from J, leaving 14 bases between them. This CDR3 spans 17 amino acids. Germline CDR1 and CDR2: SGHTA and FQGNSA. CDR3 loop: CASSLYSSGSSYNEQFF. DNA of the CDR3: TGTGCCAGCAGCTTATATTCGTCCGGGAGCTCCTACAATGAGCAGTTCTTC.

This chain joins TRBV5-5 and TRBJ1-1, with 7 bases lining up with TRBD1. V gave up 5 bases and J gave up 4 bases; unmatched junction bases: 8. There are 14 residues in the CDR3. Per the germline V gene, CDR1 is SGHKS and CDR2 is YYEKEE (reference sequence). CDR3 DNA sequence: TGTGCCAGCAGTCGCACAGGGGTCGGCACTGAAGCTTTCTTT. As protein: CASSRTGVGTEAFF.

The chain employs TRBV20-1 and TRBJ1-5; D is undetermined. CDR3 length: 14 residues. Trimming stripped 6 bases from V and 3 bases from J, with 15 bases between. CDR1 is DFQATT and CDR2 is SNEGSKA in the germline V gene (reference sequence). The CDR3 region is CSASRSGPNQPQHF. The CDR3 region has the DNA TGCAGTGCCAGCCGGTCAGGACCCAATCAGCCCCAGCATTTT.

This clonotype was seen at least ten times. The chain joins TRBV20-1 to TRBJ1-1; D gene ambiguous. V was pared by 3 bases and J by 5 bases, with 19 bases between. Per germline, CDR1 DFQATT and CDR2 SNEGSKA (reference sequence). This CDR3 is built from 15 residues. CDR3 DNA: TGCAGTGCTAGCCCCGTTCAAGTAGGAGGGACTGAAGCTTTCTTT. The encoded protein is CSASPVQVGGTEAFF.

The V call is TRBV20-1, the J call TRBJ2-7; 9 nucleotides agree with TRBD2. The CDR3 consists of 14 residues. J gave up 5 bases and V 1 base, and 6 bases lay outside the gene matches. Germline CDR1 and CDR2: DFQATT and SNEGSKA (reference sequence). This CDR3 reads CSARAGASGNEQYF. CDR3 coding DNA: TGCAGTGCTAGAGCTGGTGCTAGCGGGAACGAGCAGTACTTC.

This clonotype was observed at least ten times. This rearrangement joins TRBV11-2 to TRBJ2-3, with D possibly matching TRBD1 (5 bases). CDR3 length equals 12 residues. In germline, CDR1 is SGHAT, CDR2 FQNNGV. V shed 7 bases and J shed 2 bases, with 7 bases lying between them. The CDR3 reads CASTGLTDTQYF. In DNA form, the CDR3 reads TGTGCCAGCACAGGGCTCACAGATACGCAGTATTTT.

In this sample, this clonotype turned up many times. The genes are TRBV7-6 and TRBJ2-1; 8 positions match TRBD2. This CDR3 is 16 amino acids long. With 2 bases clipped from V and 4 bases from J, the junction kept 7 bases outside the gene matches. Germline V lookup: CDR1 SGHVS, CDR2 FNYEAQ. The DNA of the CDR3 is TGTGCCAGCAGCTTAACTAGCACGGGGGGGTACAATGAGCAGTTCTTC. The encoded protein is CASSLTSTGGYNEQFF.